The 24 T cell receptor beta chains reported below all come from one sample, sequenced in a study of blood T cell repertoires in COVID-19. Some clones are missing from TCRdb's copy, which holds only in-frame ones; the method was immunoSEQ multiplex PCR. The sample has 250,000 to 300,000 clones, approximately 90% seen once. What was sequenced was peripheral blood. Every receptor here comes from a woman aged 30 to 39 with COVID-19, enrolled during active disease.

For the CDR3, the DNA is TGTGCCAGCAGGAACAGCTCCTACAATGAGCAGTTCTTC. This codes for CASRNSSYNEQFF. This rearrangement joins TRBV5-4 to TRBJ2-1; D gene unclear. The length of the CDR3 is 13 residues. Between the trimmed V and J ends, which lost 5 bases and 0 bases, there was a span of 6 bases. The germline V gene encodes CDR1 SGHNT and CDR2 YYREEE (reference sequence).

The CDR3 region has the DNA TGTGCCAGCAGCCCAGGACTAGTCCGCAGTCGCCACACGGACAATGAGCAGTTCTTC. The encoded protein is CASSPGLVRSRHTDNEQFF. The rearrangement joins TRBV7-2 to TRBJ2-1; 7 bases agree with TRBD2. Germline-derived CDR1 and CDR2 are SGHTA and FQGNSA. Trimming at V came to 5 bases and at J to 5 bases, leaving 21 bases not matched to a gene. There are 19 residues in the CDR3.

V and J are TRBV19 and TRBJ2-5; TRBD1 agrees at 7 bases. The CDR3 totals 15 residues. After removal of 5 bases from V and 4 bases from J, the junction contained 10 bases not matched to a gene. Looked up from germline, CDR1 is LNHDA and CDR2 is SQIVND (reference sequence). CDR3 nucleotides: TGTGCCAGTAGTGTATCACAGGGGAATCGAGAGACCCAGTACTTC. It yields the protein CASSVSQGNRETQYF.

This chain connects TRBV19 to TRBJ2-1; the match to TRBD2 covers 13 bases. The CDR3 runs 16 residues. Germline V gives CDR1 LNHDA, CDR2 SQIVND (reference sequence). With 7 bases clipped from V and 4 bases from J, the junction kept 7 bases outside the gene matches. The CDR3 spells CASNNGLAGVYNEQFF. The CDR3, as DNA: TGTGCCAGTAATAACGGACTAGCGGGGGTATACAATGAGCAGTTCTTC.

This clone has only a few counts. Other DNA variants within this sample encode the same CDR3. The rearrangement uses TRBV30 and TRBJ1-6; 9 nucleotides agree with TRBD1. This CDR3 region has 15 residues. After removal of 5 bases from V and 5 bases from J, the junction contained 7 bases not matched to a gene. CDR1 is GTSNPN, CDR2 SVGIG, per germline (reference sequence). The CDR3 loop reads CAWQYRDRDNSPLHF. CDR3 DNA sequence: TGTGCCTGGCAATACAGGGACAGGGATAATTCACCCCTCCACTTT.

J is TRBJ1-1 and V is TRBV21-1. TRBV21-1 is marked as a pseudogene. The CDR3 is 11 amino acids. As DNA, the CDR3 is TGTGCCAGCTATAAGGAGACTGAAGCTTTCTTT. Translation gives CASYKETEAFF.

The chain employs TRBV5-4 and TRBJ2-7, with 9 bases fitting TRBD2. The CDR3 loop spans 14 amino acids. Looked up from germline, CDR1 is SGHNT and CDR2 is YYREEE (reference sequence). J lost 3 bases, V lost 2 bases, and 3 bases had no gene match. Here the CDR3 reads CASSFGTSYYEQYF. In DNA, the CDR3 is TGTGCCAGCAGCTTCGGGACTAGCTACTACGAGCAGTACTTC.

This chain uses TRBV9 with TRBJ2-1, with TRBD2 identical over 8 bases. The V gene's germline CDR1 is SGDLS and CDR2 YYNGEE. The trim removed 3 bases at V and 4 bases at J, leaving 9 bases unmatched. The CDR3 extends over 16 amino acids. CDR3 in amino acids: CASSGRALAVYNEQFF. Written as DNA, the CDR3 is TGTGCCAGCAGCGGCCGGGCACTAGCGGTGTACAATGAGCAGTTCTTC.

The chain recombines TRBV6-5 with TRBJ1-2, with 10 bases fitting TRBD1. The V gene end was trimmed by 0 bases and the J gene end by 8 bases; junction bases not matched to a gene: 3. This CDR3 is built from 14 residues. Germline CDR1 and CDR2: MNHEY and SVGAGI. CDR3 sequence: CASSYSVTGGGYTF. CDR3 sequence (DNA): TGTGCCAGCAGTTACTCGGTGACAGGGGGCGGCTACACCTTC.

The chain links TRBV19 to TRBJ1-3; D is unclear. This CDR3 spans 12 amino acids. V lost 6 bases to trimming and J lost 4 bases, with 7 bases between them. Germline CDR1 reads LNHDA; CDR2 reads SQIVND (reference sequence). CDR3 coding DNA: TGTGCCAGTAGACAACAGGGAAACACCATATATTTT. Protein product: CASRQQGNTIYF.

The V call is TRBV6-5, the J call TRBJ2-7; 7 nucleotides align to TRBD1. Unmatched junction bases numbered 6, after V lost 5 bases and J lost 2 bases. There are 14 residues in the CDR3. Germline V lookup: CDR1 MNHEY, CDR2 SVGAGI. CDR3 protein: CASSKPGQPYEQYF. The CDR3 region has the DNA TGTGCCAGCAGTAAACCGGGACAGCCCTACGAGCAGTACTTC.

The chain links TRBV3-1 (or the pseudogene TRBV3-2) to TRBJ1-1; D is unresolved. Looked up from germline, CDR1 is LGHDT and CDR2 is YNNKEL (reference sequence). Trimming pared 1 base from V and 3 bases from J, leaving 3 bases between. The CDR3 loop spans 12 amino acids. The CDR3 DNA reads as TGTGCCAGCAGCCAAGTAGACACTGAAGCTTTCTTT. Its protein product is CASSQVDTEAFF.

This chain's CDR3 is CASSRTGIQETQYF. CDR3 in DNA: TGTGCCAGCAGTCGGACAGGGATCCAAGAGACCCAGTACTTC. The chain is built from TRBV28 and TRBJ2-5; 8 bases match TRBD1. The ends lost 5 bases at V and 1 base at J; junction bases unmatched: 3. This CDR3 region has 14 residues. Germline V lookup: CDR1 MDHEN, CDR2 SYDVKM.

The chain has TRBV30 and TRBJ1-6; the match to TRBD1 covers 9 bases. The CDR3 spans 14 residues. Germline V gene sequence: CDR1 GTSNPN, CDR2 SVGIG (reference sequence). J lost 7 bases, V lost 3 bases, and 4 bases had no gene match. Written as DNA, the CDR3 is TGTGCCTGGAGCCTAACAGGGGGCAATTCACCCCTCCACTTT. This codes for CAWSLTGGNSPLHF.

This chain connects TRBV7-9 to TRBJ1-4, with 8 positions matching TRBD1. The CDR3 extends over 14 amino acids. The V and J ends lost 5 bases and 4 bases, in that order; junction bases with no gene match: 3. In germline, CDR1 is SEHNR, CDR2 FQNEAQ (reference sequence). The CDR3 reads CASSLGQDNEKLFF. CDR3 DNA: TGTGCCAGCAGCCTGGGACAGGATAATGAAAAACTGTTTTTT.

The V gene is TRBV9, the J gene TRBJ2-1, with TRBD2 identical over 11 bases. V lost 3 bases to trimming and J lost 3 bases; unmatched junction nucleotides: 5. Germline CDR1 and CDR2: SGDLS and YYNGEE. The CDR3 is 16 amino acids. Here the CDR3 DNA reads TGTGCCAGCAGCGATCCAACTAGCGGGGGCTACAATGAGCAGTTCTTC. Its translation: CASSDPTSGGYNEQFF.

The chain recombines TRBV12-5 with TRBJ2-3, with D possibly matching TRBD1 (5 bases). V dropped 6 bases and J dropped 1 base, with 11 bases sitting between them. Germline CDR1 LGHNT, CDR2 FRNRAP. This CDR3 contains 14 residues. The CDR3, as DNA: TGTGCTAGTGGCCCACAGGATGGCACAGATACGCAGTATTTT. Its protein is CASGPQDGTDTQYF. Using reference TRBV12-5 and TRBJ2-3 for the parts outside the CDR3, the full variable domain is DARVTQTPRHKVTEMGQEVTMRCQPILGHNTVFWYRQTMMQGLELLAYFRNRAPLDDSGMPKDRFSAEMPDATLATLKIQPSEPRDSAVYFCASGPQDGTDTQYFGPGTRLTVL.

CDR3 sequence: CASSGSGQETQYF. CDR3 nucleotide sequence: TGTGCCAGCAGCGGGAGCGGGCAAGAGACCCAGTACTTC. J is TRBJ2-5 and V is TRBV9; tentative D call: TRBD2 (6 bases). The CDR3 has 13 residues. Trimming took 3 bases from V and 2 from J, leaving 8 bases between them. Germline values: CDR1 SGDLS, CDR2 YYNGEE.

The rearrangement uses TRBV19 and TRBJ2-3; 8 nucleotides agree with TRBD2. The germline V gene encodes CDR1 LNHDA and CDR2 SQIVND (reference sequence). This CDR3 spans 14 amino acids. The ends lost 3 bases at V and 2 bases at J; junction bases unmatched: 1. The CDR3 nucleotides read TGTGCCAGTAGTATGCGGGAGGCCACAGATACGCAGTATTTT. Residues: CASSMREATDTQYF.

The chain joins TRBV18 to TRBJ1-4; 7 nucleotides match TRBD1. CDR3 length: 14 residues. Germline-derived CDR1 and CDR2 are KGHSH and LQKENI. V lost 6 bases to trimming and J lost 3 bases; unmatched junction nucleotides: 4. This CDR3 reads CASSPGTANEKLFF. The CDR3 DNA reads TGTGCCAGCTCGCCCGGGACAGCTAATGAAAAACTGTTTTTT.

The rearrangement links TRBV7-9 to TRBJ2-1; the D is unclear. The V gene's germline CDR1 is SEHNR and CDR2 FQNEAQ (reference sequence). CDR3 size: 13 residues. The V end lost 1 base, the J end lost 4 bases, and 5 bases lay between the germline ends. This CDR3 reads CASSLGSYNEQFF. The DNA for the CDR3 is TGTGCCAGCAGCTTAGGCAGTTACAATGAGCAGTTCTTC. Combining the CDR3 with reference TRBV7-9 and TRBJ2-1 gives the whole variable domain DTGVSQNPRHKITKRGQNVTFRCDPISEHNRLYWYRQTLGQGPEFLTYFQNEAQLEKSRLLSDRFSAERPKGSFSTLEIQRTEQGDSAMYLCASSLGSYNEQFFGPGTRLTVL.

The gene calls are TRBV28 and TRBJ1-6, with D possibly matching TRBD1 (5 bases). The CDR3 covers 14 residues. The germline V gene has CDR1 MDHEN and CDR2 SYDVKM. Trimming shortened V by 3 bases and J by 4 bases, and 7 bases separated the two germline ends. The CDR3 loop is CASSFDSYNSPLHF. CDR3 sequence (DNA): TGTGCCAGCAGTTTTGACAGTTATAATTCACCCCTCCACTTT.

This chain connects TRBV4-1 to TRBJ2-3, with 10 bases that match TRBD2. V was clipped by 4 bases and J by 1 base; unmatched bases: 5. Per germline, CDR1 MGHRA and CDR2 YSYEKL. The CDR3 contains 16 residues. The CDR3, as DNA: TGCGCCAGCAGCCCTGTCGGGACTAGCGGCACAGATACGCAGTATTTT. It codes for CASSPVGTSGTDTQYF.

The chain links TRBV4-1 to TRBJ2-1, with 8 bases matching TRBD2. V lost 2 bases, J lost 6 bases, and 6 bases stayed unmatched. The CDR3 spans 15 residues. In germline, CDR1 is MGHRA, CDR2 YSYEKL. CDR3 sequence: CASSQLGLGGNEQFF. The CDR3 DNA reads as TGCGCCAGCAGCCAACTGGGACTAGGAGGCAATGAGCAGTTCTTC.